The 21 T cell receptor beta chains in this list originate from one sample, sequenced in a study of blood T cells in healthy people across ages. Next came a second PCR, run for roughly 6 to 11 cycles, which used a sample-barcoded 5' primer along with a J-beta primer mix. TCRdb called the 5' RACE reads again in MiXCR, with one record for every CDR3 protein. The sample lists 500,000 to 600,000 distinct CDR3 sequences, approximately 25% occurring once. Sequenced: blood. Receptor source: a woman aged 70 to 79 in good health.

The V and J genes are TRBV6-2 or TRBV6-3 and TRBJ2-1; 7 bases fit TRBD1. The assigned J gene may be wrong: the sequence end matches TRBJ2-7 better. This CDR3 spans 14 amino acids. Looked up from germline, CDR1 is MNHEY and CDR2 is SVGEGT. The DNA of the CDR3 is TGTGCCAGCAGTTACAGAGGGGGCACCTACGAGCAGTACTTC. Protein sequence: CASSYRGGTYEQYF.

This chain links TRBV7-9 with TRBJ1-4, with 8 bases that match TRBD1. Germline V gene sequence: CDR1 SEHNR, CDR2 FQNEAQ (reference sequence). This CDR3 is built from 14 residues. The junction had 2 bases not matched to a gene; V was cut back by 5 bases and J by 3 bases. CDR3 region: CASSEQGANEKLFF. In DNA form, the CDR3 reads TGTGCCAGCAGCGAACAGGGGGCTAATGAAAAACTGTTTTTT. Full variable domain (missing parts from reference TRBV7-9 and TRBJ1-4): DTGVSQNPRHKITKRGQNVTFRCDPISEHNRLYWYRQTLGQGPEFLTYFQNEAQLEKSRLLSDRFSAERPKGSFSTLEIQRTEQGDSAMYLCASSEQGANEKLFFGSGTQLSVL.

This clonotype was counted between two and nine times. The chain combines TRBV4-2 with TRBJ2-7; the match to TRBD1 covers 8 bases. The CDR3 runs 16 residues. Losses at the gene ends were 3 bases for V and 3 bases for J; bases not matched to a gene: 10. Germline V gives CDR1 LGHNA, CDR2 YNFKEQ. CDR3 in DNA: TGTGCCAGCAGCCAGGATTCCGGGACAGGCATCTACGAGCAGTACTTC. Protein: CASSQDSGTGIYEQYF.

CDR3 coding DNA: TGTGCCAGCAGCCCTTTTGGAGGGAACTATGGCTACACCTTC. Translating it yields CASSPFGGNYGYTF. V gene TRBV7-2 combines with J gene TRBJ1-2; the D is unclear. The V end lost 5 bases, the J end lost 2 bases, and 12 bases lay between the germline ends. Germline CDR1 reads SGHTA; CDR2 reads FQGNSA. This CDR3 comprises 14 residues.

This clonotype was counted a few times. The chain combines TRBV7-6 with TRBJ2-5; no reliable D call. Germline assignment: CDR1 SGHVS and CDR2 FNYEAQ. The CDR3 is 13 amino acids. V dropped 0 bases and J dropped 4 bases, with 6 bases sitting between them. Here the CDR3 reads CASSLARLETQYF. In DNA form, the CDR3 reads TGTGCCAGCAGCTTAGCGCGTCTAGAGACCCAGTACTTC.

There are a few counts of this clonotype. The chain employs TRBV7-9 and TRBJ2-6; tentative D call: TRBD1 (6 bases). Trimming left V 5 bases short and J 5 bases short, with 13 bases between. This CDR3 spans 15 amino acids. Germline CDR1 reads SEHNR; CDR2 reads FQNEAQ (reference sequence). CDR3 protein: CASSKETGRANVLTF. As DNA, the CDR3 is TGTGCCAGCAGCAAGGAAACAGGGAGGGCCAACGTCCTGACTTTC.

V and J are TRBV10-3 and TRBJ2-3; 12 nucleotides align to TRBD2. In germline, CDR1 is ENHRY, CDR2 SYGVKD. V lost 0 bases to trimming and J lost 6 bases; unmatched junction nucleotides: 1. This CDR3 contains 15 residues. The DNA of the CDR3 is TGTGCCATCAGTGAGTCAGGACTAGCGGGGGATACGCAGTATTTT. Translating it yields CAISESGLAGDTQYF.

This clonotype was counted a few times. The CDR3 bases are TGCAGTGCTAGAGATTGGGAGGCAGATACGCAGTATTTT. Translation gives CSARDWEADTQYF. The rearrangement joins TRBV20-1 to TRBJ2-3, with D possibly matching TRBD2 (6 bases). In germline, CDR1 is DFQATT, CDR2 SNEGSKA (reference sequence). V was pared by 0 bases and J by 4 bases, with 8 bases between. The CDR3 loop spans 13 amino acids.

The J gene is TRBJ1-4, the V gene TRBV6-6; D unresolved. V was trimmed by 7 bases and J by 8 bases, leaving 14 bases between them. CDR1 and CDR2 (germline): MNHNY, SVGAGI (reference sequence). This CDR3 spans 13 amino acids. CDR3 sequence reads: CASIPQHGEKLFF. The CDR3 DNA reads TGTGCCAGCATTCCCCAACACGGGGAAAAACTGTTTTTT.

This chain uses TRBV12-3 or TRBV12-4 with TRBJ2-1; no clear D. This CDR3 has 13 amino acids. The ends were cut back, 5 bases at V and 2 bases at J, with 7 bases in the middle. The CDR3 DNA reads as TGTGCCAGCAGTCAAATCCCCTACAATGAGCAGTTCTTC. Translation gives CASSQIPYNEQFF.

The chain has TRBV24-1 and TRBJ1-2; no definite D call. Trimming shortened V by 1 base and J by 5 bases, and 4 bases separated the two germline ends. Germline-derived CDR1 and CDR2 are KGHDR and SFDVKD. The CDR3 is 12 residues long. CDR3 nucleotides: TGTGCCACCAGTGATTTTAGTTATGGCTACACCTTC. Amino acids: CATSDFSYGYTF.

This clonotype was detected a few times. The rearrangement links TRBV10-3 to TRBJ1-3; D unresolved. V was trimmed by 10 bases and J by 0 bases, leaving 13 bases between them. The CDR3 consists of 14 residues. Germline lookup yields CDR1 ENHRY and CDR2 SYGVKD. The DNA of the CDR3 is TGTGCCACACGGGCCGCCGACTCTGGAAACACCATATATTTT. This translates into CATRAADSGNTIYF.

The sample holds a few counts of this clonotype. For the CDR3, the DNA is TGTGCCAGCAGCGAGCAAACCCTGGGGCCGGACTATGGCTACACCTTC. It encodes CASSEQTLGPDYGYTF. The genes are TRBV21-1 and TRBJ1-2; whether TRBD1, the table's D call, matches the DNA was not checked. TRBV21-1 is designated a pseudogene. The CDR3 is 16 amino acids.

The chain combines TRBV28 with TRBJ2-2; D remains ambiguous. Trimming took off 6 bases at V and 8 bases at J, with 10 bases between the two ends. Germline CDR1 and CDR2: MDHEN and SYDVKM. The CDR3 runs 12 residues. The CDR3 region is CASRFPTGELFF. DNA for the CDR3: TGTGCCAGCAGATTCCCCACAGGGGAGCTGTTTTTT.

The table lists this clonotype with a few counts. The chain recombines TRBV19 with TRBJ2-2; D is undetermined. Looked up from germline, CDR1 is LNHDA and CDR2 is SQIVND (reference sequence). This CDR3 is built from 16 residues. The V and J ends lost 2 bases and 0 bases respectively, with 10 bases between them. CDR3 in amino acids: CASSILGQSNTGELFF. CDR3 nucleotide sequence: TGTGCCAGTAGTATACTCGGGCAATCGAACACCGGGGAGCTGTTTTTT.

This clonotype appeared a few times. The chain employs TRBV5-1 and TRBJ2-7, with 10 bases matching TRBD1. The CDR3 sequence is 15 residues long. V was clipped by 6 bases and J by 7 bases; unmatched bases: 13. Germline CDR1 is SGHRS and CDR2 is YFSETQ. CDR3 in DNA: TGCGCCAGCAAGAGACGGGACAGGGGAAATTGGGAGCAGTACTTC. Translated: CASKRRDRGNWEQYF.

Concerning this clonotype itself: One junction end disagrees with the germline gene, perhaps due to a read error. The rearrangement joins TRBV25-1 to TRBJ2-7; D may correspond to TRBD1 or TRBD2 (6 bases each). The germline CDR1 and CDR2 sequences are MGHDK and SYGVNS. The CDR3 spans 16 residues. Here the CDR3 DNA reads TGTACCAGCAGTCCCCATGGAGGGGGGTCGTCCTACGAGCAGTACTTC. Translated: CTSSPHGGGSSYEQYF.

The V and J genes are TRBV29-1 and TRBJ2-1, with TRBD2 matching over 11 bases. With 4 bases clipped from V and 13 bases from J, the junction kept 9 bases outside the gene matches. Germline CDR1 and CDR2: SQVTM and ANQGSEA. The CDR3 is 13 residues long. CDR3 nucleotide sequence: TGCAGCGTTGGGCCTAGCGGGGGGTCACAACAGTTCTTC. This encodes CSVGPSGGSQQFF.

The CDR3 region is CASSLSRSDGYTF. In DNA, the CDR3 is TGTGCCAGCAGCTTGTCCAGGTCGGATGGCTACACCTTC. The chain is built from TRBV5-6 and TRBJ1-2, with D hard to call. This CDR3 has 13 amino acids. The germline V gene encodes CDR1 SGHDT and CDR2 YYEEEE. V was trimmed by 1 base and J by 6 bases, leaving 10 bases between them.

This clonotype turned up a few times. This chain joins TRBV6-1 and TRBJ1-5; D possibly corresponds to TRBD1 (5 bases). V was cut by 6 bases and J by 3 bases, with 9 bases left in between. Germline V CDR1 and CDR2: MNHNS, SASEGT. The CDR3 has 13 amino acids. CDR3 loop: CASRGLNNQPQHF. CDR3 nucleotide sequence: TGTGCCAGCAGGGGGCTAAACAATCAGCCCCAGCATTTT.

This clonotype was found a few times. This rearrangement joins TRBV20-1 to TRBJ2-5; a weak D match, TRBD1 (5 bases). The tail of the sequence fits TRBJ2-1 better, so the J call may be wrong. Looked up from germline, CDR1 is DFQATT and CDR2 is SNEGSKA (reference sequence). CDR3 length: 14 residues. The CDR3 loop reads CSASILGPKDEQFF. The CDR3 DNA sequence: TGCAGTGCTAGCATCTTGGGGCCTAAGGATGAGCAGTTCTTC.